The 19 T cell receptor beta chains below come from one sample, sequenced in a study of tumor-infiltrating lymphocytes in localized non-small cell lung cancer (dated by TCRdb to the early 2020s). Receptors were amplified or captured by the immunoSEQ multiplex PCR assay. Held by TCRdb, this immuneACCESS table contains in-frame sequences only and omits some clones. Under half of the omission traces to an unresolved V gene where checked; the cause of the rest is unknown. The sample records 9,500 to 15,000 clones, more than 75% of which are singletons. The ten most abundant clones make up 8.5% to 10% of the sample. The sample consisted of lung tumor tissue. Receptors originate from a human donor with non-small cell lung cancer.

The chain employs TRBV11-2 and TRBJ2-6; unclear D gene. The CDR3 contains 17 residues. CDR1 and CDR2 from the germline V gene are SGHAT and FQNNGV. V lost 2 bases and J 4 bases, leaving 15 bases between the germline ends. CDR3 region: CASSLLGRMGGANVLTF. CDR3 sequence (DNA): TGTGCCAGCAGCTTATTGGGCAGGATGGGAGGGGCCAACGTCCTGACTTTC.

This clone counts as medium-sized. V and J are TRBV19 and TRBJ1-1, with a weak D call TRBD1 (6 bases). The CDR3 consists of 15 residues. The germline V gene has CDR1 LNHDA and CDR2 SQIVND (reference sequence). V was cut by 5 bases and J by 1 base, with 14 bases left in between. The CDR3 spells CASSGSGVPNTEAFF. The DNA of the CDR3 is TGTGCCAGTAGTGGGTCAGGGGTCCCGAACACTGAAGCTTTCTTT.

The CDR3 coding sequence is TGCGCCAGCAGCTTGGACGGGAGTCGTCAGCCCCAGCATTTT. As protein: CASSLDGSRQPQHF. The chain joins TRBV5-1 to TRBJ1-5; D gene uncertain. The V and J ends lost 0 bases and 6 bases respectively, with 10 bases between them. The CDR3 sequence is 14 residues long. In germline, CDR1 is SGHRS, CDR2 YFSETQ.

The chain recombines TRBV15 with TRBJ1-5; perhaps TRBD1 as D (5 bases). Germline V gene lookup returns CDR1 LNHNV and CDR2 YYDKDF (reference sequence). CDR3 length equals 15 residues. The V gene lost 5 bases and the J gene lost 0 bases, with 11 bases spanning the gap. The CDR3 DNA sequence: TGTGCCACCAGCCGATGGGGCCTTAGCAATCAGCCCCAGCATTTT. Protein: CATSRWGLSNQPQHF.

The chain links TRBV28 to TRBJ1-4; 7 bases are a match to TRBD1. The germline gives CDR1 MDHEN, CDR2 SYDVKM. V was clipped by 3 bases and J by 7 bases; unmatched bases: 5. The CDR3 has 14 residues. CDR3 bases: TGTGCCAGCAGTTTGACAGGGTGGAGTGAAAAACTGTTTTTT. It codes for CASSLTGWSEKLFF.

This CDR3 reads CASSLPEGKRAYEQYF. CDR3 in DNA: TGTGCCAGCAGCTTACCCGAAGGAAAGCGGGCCTACGAGCAGTACTTC. The chain has TRBV7-9 and TRBJ2-7, with D tentatively TRBD2 (6 bases). V was shortened by 2 bases and J by 2 bases, with 16 bases between the two germline ends. Germline CDR1 reads SEHNR; CDR2 reads FQNEAQ (reference sequence). The CDR3 has 16 residues.

This clone was seen a handful of times. The rearrangement links TRBV29-1 to TRBJ2-3; TRBD1 might be the D (6 bases). Trimming left V 6 bases short and J 0 bases short, with 13 bases between. CDR3 length: 14 residues. Looked up from germline, CDR1 is SQVTM and CDR2 is ANQGSEA. The CDR3 spells CSVATGGSTDTQYF. In nucleotides, the CDR3 is TGCAGCGTGGCGACAGGTGGAAGCACAGATACGCAGTATTTT.

The chain combines TRBV6-5 with TRBJ1-1; D gene unclear. Germline-derived CDR1 and CDR2 are MNHEY and SVGAGI. Trimming stripped 2 bases from V and 3 bases from J, with 16 bases between. The CDR3 runs to 16 residues. The CDR3 region is CASSYIARAWDTEAFF. The CDR3 DNA is TGTGCCAGCAGTTACATAGCAAGGGCATGGGACACTGAAGCTTTCTTT.

CDR3 amino acids: CASSDGLAGGLQGEQFF. CDR3 DNA: TGTGCCAGCAGTGACGGACTAGCGGGAGGGCTTCAGGGTGAGCAGTTCTTC. This chain uses TRBV2 with TRBJ2-1, with TRBD2 matching over 15 bases. This CDR3 spans 17 amino acids. Germline values: CDR1 SNHLY, CDR2 FYNNEI. V lost 3 bases, J lost 9 bases, and 9 bases stayed unmatched.

J is TRBJ1-2 and V is TRBV7-9; D unclear. CDR1 is SEHNR and CDR2 is FQNEAQ in the germline V gene (reference sequence). The CDR3 is 13 amino acids. Trimming cost V 5 bases and J 3 bases, with 10 bases left between them. The CDR3 spells CASSQVADYGYTF. The CDR3 region has the DNA TGTGCCAGCAGCCAGGTGGCCGACTATGGCTACACCTTC. The variable domain in full, completed from reference TRBV7-9 and TRBJ1-2, reads DTGVSQNPRHKITKRGQNVTFRCDPISEHNRLYWYRQTLGQGPEFLTYFQNEAQLEKSRLLSDRFSAERPKGSFSTLEIQRTEQGDSAMYLCASSQVADYGYTFGSGTRLTVV.

The V gene is TRBV5-6, the J gene TRBJ1-1, with D uncertain. V dropped 4 bases and J dropped 1 base, with 8 bases sitting between them. Germline V gene lookup returns CDR1 SGHDT and CDR2 YYEEEE. The CDR3 is made up of 13 amino acids. The chain's CDR3 is CASSVSRNTEAFF. The CDR3 nucleotides read TGTGCCAGCAGCGTTAGTCGGAACACTGAAGCTTTCTTT. The whole variable domain, remainder taken from reference TRBV5-6 and TRBJ1-1, is DAGVTQSPTHLIKTRGQQVTLRCSPKSGHDTVSWYQQALGQGPQFIFQYYEEEERQRGNFPDRFSGHQFPNYSSELNVNALLLGDSALYLCASSVSRNTEAFFGQGTRLTVV.

CDR3 in DNA: TGTGCCAGTAGTAGCTGGACAGGGGGACGGACTAATGAAAAACTGTTTTTT. As protein: CASSSWTGGRTNEKLFF. The chain couples TRBV19 to TRBJ1-4; 10 bases are shared with TRBD1. After removal of 4 bases from V and 2 bases from J, the junction contained 7 bases not matched to a gene. The CDR3 has 17 residues. The germline V gene has CDR1 LNHDA and CDR2 SQIVND (reference sequence).

This sequence joins TRBV10-3 and TRBJ2-1; 10 nucleotides align to TRBD2. There are 21 residues in the CDR3. With 2 bases clipped from V and 2 bases from J, the junction kept 18 bases outside the gene matches. Germline-derived CDR1 and CDR2 are ENHRY and SYGVKD. The CDR3: CAISEPDKTKSAGGTYNEQFF. The CDR3 DNA is TGTGCCATCAGTGAGCCCGACAAGACCAAATCAGCGGGAGGGACCTACAATGAGCAGTTCTTC.

This clone occurred a few times. The V call is TRBV7-3, the J call TRBJ2-2; a weak D match, TRBD1 (5 bases). V dropped 1 base and J dropped 1 base, with 10 bases sitting between them. Germline CDR1 is SGHTA and CDR2 is FQGTGA. The CDR3 length is 16 residues. The DNA for the CDR3 is TGTGCCAGCAGCTTAAGAGCCCAGGGGAACACCGGGGAGCTGTTTTTT. This gives the protein CASSLRAQGNTGELFF.

The genes are TRBV2 and TRBJ2-5; 7 bases are shared with TRBD1. The germline V gene encodes CDR1 SNHLY and CDR2 FYNNEI. V lost 5 bases and J lost 6; bases outside the gene matches: 9. There are 14 residues in the CDR3. CDR3 in DNA: TGTGCCAGCAGTATTCGACAGGGCTGGCAGACCCAGTACTTC. This encodes CASSIRQGWQTQYF.

J is TRBJ2-1 and V is TRBV28, with D perhaps matching TRBD2 (6 bases). There are 16 residues in the CDR3. Trimming removed 4 bases at V and 9 bases at J, with 22 bases between. Per germline, CDR1 MDHEN and CDR2 SYDVKM. This CDR3 is CASSSRAGREQAEQFF. DNA of the CDR3: TGTGCCAGCAGTTCCCGGGCAGGGCGGGAACAGGCTGAGCAGTTCTTC. Looking up the rest from reference TRBV28 and TRBJ2-1 gives the full variable domain: DVKVTQSSRYLVKRTGEKVFLECVQDMDHENMFWYRQDPGLGLRLIYFSYDVKMKEKGDIPEGYSVSREKKERFSLILESASTNQTSMYLCASSSRAGREQAEQFFGPGTRLTVL.

The gene calls are TRBV28 and TRBJ2-2; 9 positions agree with TRBD2. Trimming took 2 bases from V and 2 from J; bases not matched to a gene: 6. The V gene's germline CDR1 is MDHEN and CDR2 SYDVKM. The CDR3 has 17 amino acids. For the CDR3, the DNA is TGTGCCAGCAGTTTACTACGACTAGCGGACAACACCGGGGAGCTGTTTTTT. This translates into CASSLLRLADNTGELFF.

The rearrangement uses TRBV11-2 and TRBJ2-5, with TRBD2 matching over 7 bases. The CDR3 length is 15 residues. The junction had 8 bases not matched to a gene; V was cut back by 2 bases and J by 5 bases. Germline CDR1 is SGHAT and CDR2 is FQNNGV. Here the CDR3 reads CASSLRGGSLETQYF. CDR3 in DNA: TGTGCCAGCAGCTTACGGGGCGGGAGTCTGGAGACCCAGTACTTC.

The rearrangement uses TRBV5-4 and TRBJ2-5, with 9 bases lining up with TRBD1. Germline values: CDR1 SGHNT, CDR2 YYREEE (reference sequence). The ends lost 5 bases at V and 5 bases at J; junction bases unmatched: 4. The CDR3 length is 13 residues. The CDR3 sequence: CASRRQGGETQYF. In DNA, the CDR3 is TGTGCCAGCAGGCGACAGGGGGGGGAGACCCAGTACTTC.